The clone carrying this T cell receptor beta chain was observed a single time. What it recognizes is unknown. This entry belongs to a study of OX40 agonist ivuxolimab in advanced cancers. As for the study in general: Participants, 70% to 90% male, averaged approximately 65 years of age, ranging from roughly 23 to 80.

TCRdb's table, derived via immunoSEQ multiplex PCR, lists solely in-frame clones and lacks some. The sample contains fewer than 90,000 clones, roughly nine tenths of which appear only once. Findings and caveats of the study: It was also the case that some nonresponders had low normalized T-cell clonal expansion. CD4+ T cells averaged fewer expanded clones than CD8+ T cells. At 0.1 to 3.0 mg/kg and by week 6, CD4+ and CD8+ T cells in the blood had expanded clonally.

CDR1 and CDR2 from the germline V gene are SGDLS and YYNGEE. V was clipped by 0 bases and J by 1 base, with 8 bases between them. The CDR3 has 15 residues. The sequence was collected from an adult with an advanced solid tumor such as melanoma, head and neck, liver or kidney cancer. The rearrangement uses TRBV9 and TRBJ2-1; D unresolved. Sequenced here: CD4+ or CD8+ T cells sorted from blood, sampled in a trial of the OX40 agonist ivuxolimab. CDR3 residues: CASSVESSSYNEQFF. DNA of the CDR3: TGTGCCAGCAGCGTAGAATCTAGTTCCTACAATGAGCAGTTCTTC.